This T cell receptor beta chain appears in the sequencing data of a study of cytomegalovirus exposure and HLA in healthy donors. The CDR3 loop spans 16 amino acids. Study results and limitations: Cytomegalovirus-associated TCR beta chains were listed, numbering 150 to 200. An assumption of roughly uniform sequencing depth across donors underlay the presence/absence analyses.

Of note for this clone: The antigen is unknown.

The PCR was carried out with 60 Vbeta primers and 13 Jbeta primers. The table came from immunoSEQ multiplex PCR; TCRdb's copy has only in-frame clones and leaves some out. This table holds about 210,000 clones, 70% to 90% found once. The sample comprised PBMCs. This clonotype originated in a girl aged 2 to 9 in good health and CMV-seronegative. V is TRBV21-1 and J is TRBJ2-6; the table's D call TRBD2 went unverified against the DNA. TRBV21-1 is shown as a pseudogene. CDR3 in DNA: TGTGCCAGCAGCAGAAGGGAGATCACTGGGGCCAACGTCCTGACTTTC. Protein product: CASSRREITGANVLTF.